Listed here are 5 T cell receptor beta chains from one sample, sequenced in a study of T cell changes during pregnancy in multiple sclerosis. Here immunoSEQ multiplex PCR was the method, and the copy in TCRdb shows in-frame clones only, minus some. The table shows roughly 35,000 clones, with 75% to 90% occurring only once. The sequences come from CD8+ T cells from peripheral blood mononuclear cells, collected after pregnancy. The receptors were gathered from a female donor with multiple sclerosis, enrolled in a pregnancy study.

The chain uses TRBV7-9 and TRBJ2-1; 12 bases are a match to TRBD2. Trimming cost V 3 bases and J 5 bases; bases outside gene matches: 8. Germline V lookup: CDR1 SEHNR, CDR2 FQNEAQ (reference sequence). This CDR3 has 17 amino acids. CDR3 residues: CASSFLSSGGADNEQFF. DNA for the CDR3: TGTGCCAGCAGCTTCCTCTCTAGCGGGGGGGCCGACAATGAGCAGTTCTTC. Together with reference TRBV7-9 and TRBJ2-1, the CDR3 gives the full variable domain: DTGVSQNPRHKITKRGQNVTFRCDPISEHNRLYWYRQTLGQGPEFLTYFQNEAQLEKSRLLSDRFSAERPKGSFSTLEIQRTEQGDSAMYLCASSFLSSGGADNEQFFGPGTRLTVL.

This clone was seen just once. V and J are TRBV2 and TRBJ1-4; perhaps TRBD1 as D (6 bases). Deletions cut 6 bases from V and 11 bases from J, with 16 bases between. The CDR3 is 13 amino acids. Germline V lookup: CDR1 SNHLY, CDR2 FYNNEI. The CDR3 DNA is TGTGCCAGCAGGCTCGACCCAGGGGTGAAACTGTTTTTT. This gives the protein CASRLDPGVKLFF.

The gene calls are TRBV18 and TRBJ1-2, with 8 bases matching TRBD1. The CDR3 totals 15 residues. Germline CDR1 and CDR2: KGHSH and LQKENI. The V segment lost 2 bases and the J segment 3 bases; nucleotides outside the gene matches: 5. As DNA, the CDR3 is TGTGCCAGCTCACCAGAGACAGGGGAGGACTATGGCTACACCTTC. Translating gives CASSPETGEDYGYTF.

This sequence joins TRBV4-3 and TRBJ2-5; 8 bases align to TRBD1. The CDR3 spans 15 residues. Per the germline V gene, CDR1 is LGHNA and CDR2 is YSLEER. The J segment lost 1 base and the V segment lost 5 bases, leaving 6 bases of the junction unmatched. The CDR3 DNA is TGCGCCAGCAGCGTCCATACAGGGGGCCAAGAGACCCAGTACTTC. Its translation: CASSVHTGGQETQYF.

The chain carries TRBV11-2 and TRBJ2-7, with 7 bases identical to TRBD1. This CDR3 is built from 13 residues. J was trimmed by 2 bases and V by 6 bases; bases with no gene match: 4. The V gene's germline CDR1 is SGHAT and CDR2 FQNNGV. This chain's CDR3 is CASSKGQPYEQYF. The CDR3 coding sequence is TGTGCCAGCAGTAAGGGACAGCCCTACGAGCAGTACTTC.